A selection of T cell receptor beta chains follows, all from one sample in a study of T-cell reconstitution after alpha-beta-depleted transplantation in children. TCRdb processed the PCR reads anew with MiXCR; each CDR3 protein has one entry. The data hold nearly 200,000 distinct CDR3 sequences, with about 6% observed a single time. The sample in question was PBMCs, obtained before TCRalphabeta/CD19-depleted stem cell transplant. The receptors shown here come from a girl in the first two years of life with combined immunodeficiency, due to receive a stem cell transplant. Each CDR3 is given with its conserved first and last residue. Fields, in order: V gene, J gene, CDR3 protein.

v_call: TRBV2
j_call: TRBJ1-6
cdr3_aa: CASSEGQGAGSPLHF

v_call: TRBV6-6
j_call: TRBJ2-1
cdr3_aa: CASSPQSVEQFF

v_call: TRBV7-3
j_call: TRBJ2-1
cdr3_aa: CASSSSGGRGIDEQFF

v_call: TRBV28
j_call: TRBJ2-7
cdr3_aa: CASSPSQGGSVVIYEQYF

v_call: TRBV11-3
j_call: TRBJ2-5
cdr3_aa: CASSASETQYF

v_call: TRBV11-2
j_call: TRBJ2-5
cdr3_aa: CASSLEVGETQYF

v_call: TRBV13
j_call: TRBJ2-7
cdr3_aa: CASSWWSGEGREQYF

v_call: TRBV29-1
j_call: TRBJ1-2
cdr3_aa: CSVDGGVNGYTF

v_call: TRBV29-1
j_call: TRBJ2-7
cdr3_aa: CSTSQGSSYEQYF

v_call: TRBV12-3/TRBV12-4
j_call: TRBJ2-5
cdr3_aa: CASSLGHAGQETQYF

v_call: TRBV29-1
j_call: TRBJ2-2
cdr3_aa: CSVERRISGSGTGELFF

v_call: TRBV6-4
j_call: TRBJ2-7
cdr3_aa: CASSETGGLSEQYF

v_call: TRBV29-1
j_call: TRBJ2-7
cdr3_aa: CSVNNRGSYEQYF

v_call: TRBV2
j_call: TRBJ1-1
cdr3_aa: CASSAIQGARTEAFF

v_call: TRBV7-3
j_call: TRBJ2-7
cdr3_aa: CASSLTPSASSYEQYF

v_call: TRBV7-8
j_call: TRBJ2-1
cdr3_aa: CASSVYSGGAYNEQFF

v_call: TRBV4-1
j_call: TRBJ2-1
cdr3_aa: CASSQGLALITYNEQFF

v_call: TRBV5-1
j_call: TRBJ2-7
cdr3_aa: CASSHSPAGGPPSYEQYF

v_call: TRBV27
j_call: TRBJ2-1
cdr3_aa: CACSLLNEQFF

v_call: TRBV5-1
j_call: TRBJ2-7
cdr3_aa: CASSSHSGLDEQYF

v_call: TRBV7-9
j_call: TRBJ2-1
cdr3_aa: CASSLGQGAGNEQFF

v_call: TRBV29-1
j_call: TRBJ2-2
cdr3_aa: CSVEDRLAGNTGELFF

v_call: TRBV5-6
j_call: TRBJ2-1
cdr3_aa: CASSPTTDRDRYNEQFF

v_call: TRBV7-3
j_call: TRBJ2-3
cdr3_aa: CASSLWTGGDTQYF

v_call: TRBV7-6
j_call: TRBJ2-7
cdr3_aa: CASSPGPFYEQYF

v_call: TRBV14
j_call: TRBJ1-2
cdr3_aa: CASSQEWGSGYTF

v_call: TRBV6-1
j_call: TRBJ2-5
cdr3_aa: CANEGLDRGRQETQYF

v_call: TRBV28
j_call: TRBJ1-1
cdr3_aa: CASSPPGQGYTEAFF

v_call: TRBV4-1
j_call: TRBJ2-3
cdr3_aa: CASSQATPPDTQYF

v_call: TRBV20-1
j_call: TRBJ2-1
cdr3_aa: CSANRGRLYNEQFF

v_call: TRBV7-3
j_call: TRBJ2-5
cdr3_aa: CASSLGFGEETQYF

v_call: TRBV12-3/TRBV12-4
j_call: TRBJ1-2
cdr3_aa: CASSLGTANYGYTF

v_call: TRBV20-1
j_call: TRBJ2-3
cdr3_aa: CSAERGSGRTPGRTDTQYF

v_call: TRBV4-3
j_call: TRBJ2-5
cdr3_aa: CASSPRVWGEETQYF

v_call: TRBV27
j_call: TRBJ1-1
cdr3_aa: CASRQGGDRAFF

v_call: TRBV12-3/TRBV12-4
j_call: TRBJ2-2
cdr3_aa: CASSPRVFGELFF

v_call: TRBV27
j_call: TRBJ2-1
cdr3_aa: CASSLCRLAGGKEQFF

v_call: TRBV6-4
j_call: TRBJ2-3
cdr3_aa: CASVDRGNETDTQYF

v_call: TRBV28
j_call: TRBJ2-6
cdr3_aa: CASSSKDYSSGANVLTF

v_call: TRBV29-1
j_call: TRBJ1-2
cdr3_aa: CSVDPGAPHYGYTF

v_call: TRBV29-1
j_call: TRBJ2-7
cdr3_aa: CSVEDWTGGSYEQYF

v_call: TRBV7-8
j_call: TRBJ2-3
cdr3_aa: CASSVRTSGVTTDTQYF

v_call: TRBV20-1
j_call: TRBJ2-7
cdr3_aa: CSATDREGYEQYF

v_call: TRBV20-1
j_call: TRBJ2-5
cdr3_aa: CSATGSETQYF

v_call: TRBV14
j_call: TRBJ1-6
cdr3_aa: CASSQLQGFNSPLHF

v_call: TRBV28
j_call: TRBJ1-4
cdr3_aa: CASRTPGRTNEKLFF

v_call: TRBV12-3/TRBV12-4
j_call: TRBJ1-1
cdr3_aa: CASSFDPPGGTEAFF

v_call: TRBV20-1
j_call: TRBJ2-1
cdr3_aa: CSARWALHNEQFF

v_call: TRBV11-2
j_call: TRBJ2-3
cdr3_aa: CASSSWSIEGNSTDTQYF